This T cell receptor (beta chain) was identified in a study of blood T cell repertoires in COVID-19. About the study: Both acute and convalescent COVID-19 samples were obtained from the United States, Italy and Spain. T cells, B-cell-depleted T cells, or PBMCs provided the cDNA or gDNA that served as material.

In the original analysis: Cell counts per sample came from amplifying reference gene primers. Sequenced by immunoSEQ multiplex PCR; TCRdb stores in-frame clones only, minus some. The D gene and trimming were derived from the DNA, and the V and J assignments and clone size from that table. The sample has about 200,000 clones; around nine tenths are singletons. The CDR3 runs 14 residues. V lost 1 base, J lost 6 bases, and 4 bases stayed unmatched. Looked up from germline, CDR1 is SGHAT and CDR2 is FQNNGV. This TCR derives from a middle-aged man with COVID-19, enrolled during active disease. The chain uses TRBV11-2 and TRBJ1-2; 8 bases are shared with TRBD1. The sequencing input was peripheral blood. DNA of the CDR3: TGTGCCAGCAGCTTAGTTCAGGGGGCGGATGGCTACACCTTC. This sequence encodes CASSLVQGADGYTF.